A selection of T cell receptor beta chains follows, all from one sample in a study of glioma-infiltrating T cells after dendritic cell vaccination. TCRdb's copy holds only in-frame clones and misses some; the assay was immunoSEQ multiplex PCR. The sample includes some 90,000 clones, approximately 78% of them seen just once. The source material was blood, sampled after dendritic cell vaccination. The receptors come from a human donor with glioblastoma. Each CDR3 is given with its conserved first and last residue.

cdr3_length: 17
j_call: TRBJ2-1
v_call: TRBV5-1
cdr3_aa: CASSLEPAGGSGDEQFF

cdr3_length: 13
j_call: TRBJ1-1
v_call: TRBV25-1
cdr3_aa: CASRGQGNTEAFF

cdr3_length: 16
j_call: TRBJ1-5
v_call: TRBV19
cdr3_aa: CASSATGSRRDQPQHF

cdr3_length: 15
j_call: TRBJ2-2
v_call: TRBV29-1
cdr3_aa: CSVELSGRNTGELFF

cdr3_length: 14
j_call: TRBJ1-2
v_call: TRBV5-4
cdr3_aa: CASSLVGGPYGYTF

cdr3_length: 14
j_call: TRBJ1-5
v_call: TRBV15
cdr3_aa: CATSRDRQDQPQHF

cdr3_length: 15
j_call: TRBJ2-4
v_call: TRBV19
cdr3_aa: CASTLGWRGKNIQYF

cdr3_length: 17
j_call: TRBJ2-5
v_call: TRBV5-4
cdr3_aa: CASSLEMRGPNKETQYF

cdr3_length: 17
j_call: TRBJ1-2
v_call: TRBV5-4
cdr3_aa: CASSSGGQGALNYGYTF

cdr3_length: 13
j_call: TRBJ2-7
v_call: TRBV6-5
cdr3_aa: CASSSDSLKEQYF

cdr3_length: 14
j_call: TRBJ2-6
v_call: TRBV18
cdr3_aa: CASSQGDGANVLTF

cdr3_length: 14
j_call: TRBJ2-1
v_call: TRBV6-1
cdr3_aa: CASSEGRQGDEQFF

cdr3_length: 16
j_call: TRBJ2-7
v_call: TRBV7-5
cdr3_aa: CARSFPPTSGEPEQYF

cdr3_length: 13
j_call: TRBJ1-2
v_call: TRBV7-9
cdr3_aa: CASSSGSDYGYTF

cdr3_length: 13
j_call: TRBJ2-7
v_call: TRBV2
cdr3_aa: CASSSGTLYEQYF